This TCR beta chain was documented in a study of T cells in Graves' hyperthyroidism and ophthalmopathy. Researchers barred patients who had uncontrolled infection, other autoimmune disease, pregnancy or lactation. There were TCR beta CDR3 regions amplified from RNA transcripts. Carried out on the TCR CDR3, a first-round RT-PCR used the HTBI primer set. TCRdb fed the multiplex PCR reads into MiXCR, producing one record per CDR3 protein. The sample records hundreds of thousands of distinct CDR3 sequences, 14% being singletons. Germline V gene sequence: CDR1 MNHEY, CDR2 SVGAGI. The CDR3 consists of 16 residues. Losses at the gene ends were 0 bases for V and 1 base for J; bases not matched to a gene: 3. Notes on the study in general: Ophthalmopathy was model-predicted a median about 6.7 months pre-onset.

This clonotype appeared many times. Antigen unknown. The sequence came from a woman younger than 30 with Graves' hyperthyroidism. The rearrangement joins TRBV6-5 to TRBJ2-1; 7 bases agree with TRBD2. The sequenced sample consisted of blood. In DNA, the CDR3 is TGTGCCAGCAGTTACTCCGCGGGAGCATCCTACAATGAGCAGTTCTTC. Its protein product is CASSYSAGASYNEQFF.